This TCR beta chain comes out of a study of monozygotic twins with cystic fibrosis. Using immunoSEQ multiplex PCR, the repertoire was profiled, and TCRdb retains in-frame clones only, with some absent. The sample carries about 20,000 clones, just under 90% recorded once. With 6 bases removed from V and 0 bases from J, the gap between germline ends came to 11 bases. In germline, CDR1 is MDHEN, CDR2 SYDVKM. CDR3 length: 14 amino acids. This receptor was obtained from a young woman with cystic fibrosis. Sequenced material: blood. The chain recombines TRBV28 with TRBJ1-1; the D is unclear. This CDR3 reads CASRSDGLNTEAFF. CDR3 DNA sequence: TGTGCCAGCAGATCGGACGGACTGAACACTGAAGCTTTCTTT.